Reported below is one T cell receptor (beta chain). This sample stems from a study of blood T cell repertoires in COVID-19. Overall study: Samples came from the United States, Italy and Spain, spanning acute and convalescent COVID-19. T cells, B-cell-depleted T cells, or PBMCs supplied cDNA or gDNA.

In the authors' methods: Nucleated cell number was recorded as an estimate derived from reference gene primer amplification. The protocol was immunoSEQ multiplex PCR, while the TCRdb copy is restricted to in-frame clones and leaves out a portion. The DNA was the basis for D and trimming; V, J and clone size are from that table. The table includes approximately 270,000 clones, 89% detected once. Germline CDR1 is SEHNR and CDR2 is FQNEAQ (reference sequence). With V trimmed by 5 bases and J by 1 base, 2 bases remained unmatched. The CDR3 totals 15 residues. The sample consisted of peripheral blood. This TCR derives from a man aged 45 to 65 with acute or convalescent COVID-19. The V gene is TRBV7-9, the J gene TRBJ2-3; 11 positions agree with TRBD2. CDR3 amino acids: CASSQGLAGTDTQYF. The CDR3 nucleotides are TGTGCCAGCAGCCAGGGACTAGCGGGCACAGATACGCAGTATTTT.